A selection of T cell receptor beta chains follows, all from one sample in a study of cytomegalovirus exposure and HLA in healthy donors. Using immunoSEQ multiplex PCR, the repertoire was profiled, and TCRdb retains in-frame clones only, with some absent. The repertoire includes approximately 85,000 clones, 80% of them detected once, and 7.3% sits in the top ten. The sample was PBMCs. These receptors were taken from a man aged 25-40 years in good health and CMV-seronegative. The CDR3 runs from the conserved cysteine through the conserved F or W. The D gene is left open where the match is weak. Clone sizes are given selectively: once, few, many, or a class where the clone is expanded.

v_gene	j_gene	abundance	d_gene	CDR3aa	CDR3nt
TRBV7-2	TRBJ1-2	once	TRBD1	CASRLPGQGLSVYGYTF	TGTGCCAGCAGGTTACCGGGACAGGGTCTTAGTGTCTACGGCTACACCTTC
TRBV2	TRBJ2-7	few	TRBD1	CASNQGAGHEQYF	TGTGCCAGCAACCAGGGGGCGGGCCACGAGCAGTACTTC
TRBV7-8	TRBJ2-1	NA	NA	CASSLTPTYNEQFF	TGTGCCAGCAGCTTAACTCCTACCTACAATGAGCAGTTCTTC
TRBV11-3	TRBJ2-5	few	NA	CASSSEVMGTQYF	TGTGCCAGCAGCTCCGAGGTGATGGGGACCCAGTACTTC
TRBV6-6	TRBJ2-3	few	TRBD2	CASSFGLAGNTDTQYF	TGTGCCAGCAGTTTCGGACTAGCGGGTAACACAGATACGCAGTATTTT
TRBV7-6	TRBJ1-1	NA	NA	CASSLSMGARTEAFF	TGTGCCAGCAGCCTCTCAATGGGGGCGAGGACTGAAGCTTTCTTT
TRBV19	TRBJ2-1	NA	TRBD2	CASSILAGGPNEQFF	TGTGCCAGTAGTATCCTAGCGGGGGGGCCGAATGAGCAGTTCTTC
TRBV2	TRBJ2-1	once	TRBD2	CASRPGLGLSGEQFF	TGTGCCAGCAGACCGGGACTAGGATTGTCGGGTGAGCAGTTCTTC
TRBV28	TRBJ2-5	NA	NA	CASRIRGKGETQYF	TGTGCCAGCAGGATACGGGGGAAAGGGGAGACCCAGTACTTC
TRBV19	TRBJ1-1	NA	NA	CASTGRAKVLGTEAFF	TGTGCCAGTACCGGCAGGGCAAAGGTTTTGGGCACTGAAGCTTTCTTT
TRBV7-2	TRBJ1-3	NA	NA	CASSPRDTIYF	TGTGCCAGCAGCCCCCGGGACACCATATATTTT
TRBV4-1	TRBJ2-5	once	TRBD1	CASSQDRGRLETQYF	TGCGCCAGCAGCCAGGACAGGGGGCGCCTGGAGACCCAGTACTTC
TRBV4-1	TRBJ2-5	NA	TRBD2	CASSQEGLADQETQYF	TGCGCCAGCAGCCAAGAAGGACTAGCAGACCAAGAGACCCAGTACTTC
TRBV6-1	TRBJ2-2	few	NA	CASSELGGTGELFF	TGTGCCAGCAGTGAATTGGGGGGAACCGGGGAGCTGTTTTTT
TRBV10-1	TRBJ2-4	NA	NA	CASSDGGTKNIQYF	TGCGCCAGCAGTGACGGCGGCACCAAAAACATTCAGTACTTC
TRBV6-5	TRBJ2-4	NA	NA	CASSYDLPAAKNIQYF	TGTGCCAGCAGTTACGACTTGCCAGCAGCCAAAAACATTCAGTACTTC
TRBV6-1	TRBJ1-5	NA	TRBD1	CASTQDRGRPQPQHF	TGTGCCAGCACCCAGGACAGGGGGCGCCCGCAGCCCCAGCATTTT
TRBV2	TRBJ2-7	NA	NA	CASSYYNEQYF	TGTGCCAGCAGCTACTACAACGAGCAGTACTTC
TRBV30	TRBJ1-1	NA	NA	CAWSVLRGTEAFF	TGTGCCTGGAGTGTACTCCGGGGCACTGAAGCTTTCTTT
TRBV10-3	TRBJ1-2	NA	TRBD1	CAITPQGAGYGYTF	TGTGCCATCACCCCCCAGGGGGCAGGCTATGGCTACACCTTC
TRBV9	TRBJ2-3	NA	TRBD1	CASSVDVTGTAQYF	TGTGCCAGCAGCGTAGACGTTACCGGGACAGCGCAGTATTTT
TRBV30	TRBJ2-6	NA	NA	CAWSRPGSRALTGANVLTF	TGTGCCTGGAGTCGGCCGGGGAGCAGAGCTCTGACTGGGGCCAACGTCCTGACTTTC
TRBV6-5	TRBJ1-6	NA	TRBD1	CASSYSETGYNSPLHF	TGTGCCAGCAGTTACTCCGAGACAGGGTATAATTCACCCCTCCACTTT
TRBV2	TRBJ1-1	few	TRBD1	CASRQPPKQGAGTEAFF	TGTGCCAGCAGACAGCCCCCCAAACAGGGGGCAGGCACTGAAGCTTTCTTT
TRBV28	TRBJ1-6	NA	NA	CASSLSGVGFYNSPLHF	TGTGCCAGCAGTTTATCCGGTGTCGGGTTCTATAATTCACCCCTCCACTTT
TRBV23-1	TRBJ1-5	NA	TRBD1	CASTQSRTGGYSNQPQHF	TGCGCCAGCACACAATCTCGGACAGGGGGTTATAGCAATCAGCCCCAGCATTTT
TRBV28	TRBJ2-5	NA	NA	CASSRTAVGLRQETQYF	TGTGCCAGCAGTCGAACCGCGGTCGGACTCCGCCAAGAGACCCAGTACTTC
TRBV14	TRBJ2-7	NA	NA	CASSQGARARIEQYF	TGTGCCAGCAGCCAAGGAGCGAGGGCCCGGATCGAGCAGTACTTC
TRBV18	TRBJ2-7	NA	TRBD2	CASSPLRSGRPYEQYF	TGTGCCAGCTCACCACTGAGAAGCGGGAGGCCGTACGAGCAGTACTTC
TRBV30	TRBJ2-1	NA	TRBD2	CAWSVAGGHEQFF	TGTGCCTGGAGTGTAGCGGGAGGGCATGAGCAGTTCTTC